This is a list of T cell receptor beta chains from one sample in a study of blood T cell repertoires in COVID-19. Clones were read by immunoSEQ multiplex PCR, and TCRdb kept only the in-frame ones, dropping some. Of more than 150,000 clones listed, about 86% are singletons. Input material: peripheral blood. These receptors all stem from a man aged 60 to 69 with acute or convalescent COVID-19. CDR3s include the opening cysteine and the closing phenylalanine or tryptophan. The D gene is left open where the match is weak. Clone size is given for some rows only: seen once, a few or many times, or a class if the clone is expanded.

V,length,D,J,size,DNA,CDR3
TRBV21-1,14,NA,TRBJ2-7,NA,TGTGCCAGCAGCAGGCCGGGACAGGACTACGAGCAGTACTTC,CASSRPGQDYEQYF
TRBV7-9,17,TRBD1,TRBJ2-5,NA,TGTGCCAGCAGCTCGGGACAGGGGCCAATGTACCAAGAGACCCAGTACTTC,CASSSGQGPMYQETQYF
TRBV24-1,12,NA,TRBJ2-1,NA,TGTGCCACCAGCCGGGAACACAATGAGCAGTTCTTC,CATSREHNEQFF
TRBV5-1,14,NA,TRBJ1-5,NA,TGCGCCAGCAGCTTGGGACAGGCAGGCCAGCCCCAGCATTTT,CASSLGQAGQPQHF
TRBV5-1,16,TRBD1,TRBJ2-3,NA,TGCGCCAGCAGCTTGGGAGACAGGGGTTCCACAGATACGCAGTATTTT,CASSLGDRGSTDTQYF
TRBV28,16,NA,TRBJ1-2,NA,TGTGCCAGCAGCCGTGGGGGAGGGCCTGGGAAGGGTGGCTACACCTTC,CASSRGGGPGKGGYTF
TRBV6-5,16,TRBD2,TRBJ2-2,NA,TGTGCCAGCAGTTACCCGGGGGGGGGCGCCCCCGGGGAGCTGTTTTTT,CASSYPGGGAPGELFF
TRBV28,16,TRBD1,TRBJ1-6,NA,TGTGCCAGCACCGTTACAGGGGCCTCCTATAATTCACCCCTCCACTTT,CASTVTGASYNSPLHF
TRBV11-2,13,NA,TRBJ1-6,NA,TGTGCCAGCAGCTTTGGCGGTAATTCACCCCTCCACTTT,CASSFGGNSPLHF
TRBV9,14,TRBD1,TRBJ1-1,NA,TGTGCCAGCAGCGTAGTAACAGGGGGCACTGAAGCTTTCTTT,CASSVVTGGTEAFF
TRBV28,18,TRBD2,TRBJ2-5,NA,TGTGCCAGCAGTTTATGGACTAGCGGGACCCCAAATTCGGAGACCCAGTACTTC,CASSLWTSGTPNSETQYF
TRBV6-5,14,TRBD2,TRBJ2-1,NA,TGTGCCAGCAGTTTTAGCGGGATAGACAATGAGCAGTTCTTC,CASSFSGIDNEQFF
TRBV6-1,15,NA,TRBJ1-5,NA,TGTGCCAGCAGTGAAGCCTCAGGCCCGGGGCAGCCCCAGCATTTT,CASSEASGPGQPQHF
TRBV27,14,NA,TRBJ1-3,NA,TGTGCCAGCAGTTCCCTGGGGCCTGGAAACACCATATATTTT,CASSSLGPGNTIYF
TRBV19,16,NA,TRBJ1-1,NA,TGTGCCAGTAGTATGCCGACCCCCAGGGGGAACACTGAAGCTTTCTTT,CASSMPTPRGNTEAFF
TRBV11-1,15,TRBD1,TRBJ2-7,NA,TGTGCCAGCACCCAATTGGGGACAGGTTCCCACGAGCAGTACTTC,CASTQLGTGSHEQYF
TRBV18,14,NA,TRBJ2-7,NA,TGTGCCAGCTCTGGAGCAACCGACCACGACGAGCAGTACTTC,CASSGATDHDEQYF
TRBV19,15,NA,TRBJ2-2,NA,TGTGCCAGTAGTGCTGCAGGAGGAGTTACCGGGGAGCTGTTTTTT,CASSAAGGVTGELFF
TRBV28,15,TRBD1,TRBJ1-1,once,TGTGCCAGCAGTCCAACGACAGGGGGTGACACTGAAGCTTTCTTT,CASSPTTGGDTEAFF
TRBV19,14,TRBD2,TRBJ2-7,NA,TGTGCCAGTTCTCGTCTAGCGGTCTCCTACGAGCAGTACTTC,CASSRLAVSYEQYF
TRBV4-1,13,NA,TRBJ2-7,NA,TGCGCCAGCAGCCAGCTTTTAGTATACGAGCAGTACTTC,CASSQLLVYEQYF
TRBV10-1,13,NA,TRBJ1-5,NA,TGCGCCAGCAGTGACGGGATCAATCAGCCCCAGCATTTT,CASSDGINQPQHF
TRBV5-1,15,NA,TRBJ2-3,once,TGCGCCAGCAGCTTACAGGGACCAAGCACAGATACGCAGTATTTT,CASSLQGPSTDTQYF
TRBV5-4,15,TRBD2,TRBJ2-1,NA,TGTGCCAGCAGCCCTCCGGGCGGGAGGGCGAATGAGCAGTTCTTC,CASSPPGGRANEQFF
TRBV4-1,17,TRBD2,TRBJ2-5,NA,TGCGCCAGCAGCCAAGAAGGGAGCGGGAGAGAGTGGGAGACCCAGTACTTC,CASSQEGSGREWETQYF
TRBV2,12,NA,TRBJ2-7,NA,TGTGCCAGCACCGCAGGGTCCTACGAGCAGTACTTC,CASTAGSYEQYF
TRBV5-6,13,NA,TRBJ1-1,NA,TGTGCCAGCAGCGTGGACAGGAACACTGAAGCTTTCTTT,CASSVDRNTEAFF
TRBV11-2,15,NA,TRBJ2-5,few,TGTGCCAGCAGCTTAGGCGACAGGTACCAAGAGACCCAGTACTTC,CASSLGDRYQETQYF
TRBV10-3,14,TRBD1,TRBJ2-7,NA,TGTGCCATCAGGGGGGACAGGGGGGCCTACGAGCAGTACTTC,CAIRGDRGAYEQYF